This T cell receptor beta chain came from a study of OX40 agonist ivuxolimab in advanced cancers. About the study: Patients received ivuxolimab, an intravenous treatment, every 2 weeks at 0.01 to 10 mg/kg. Age averaged around 59 years (range roughly 23 to 79), and roughly 80% were male.

Profiling relied on immunoSEQ multiplex PCR, and the TCRdb table lists in-frame clones only, not all of them. This table has tens of thousands of clones, roughly 80% appearing once. Germline V CDR1 and CDR2: MDHEN, SYDVKM. The CDR3 consists of 15 residues. V shed 5 bases, J shed 2 bases, and the junction held 8 bases outside the gene matches. The sample was CD4+ or CD8+ T cells sorted from blood, taken in a trial of the OX40 agonist ivuxolimab. The clonotype comes from an adult with an advanced solid tumor such as melanoma, head and neck, liver or kidney cancer. The chain has TRBV28 and TRBJ2-7; TRBD2 aligns across 8 bases. The CDR3 spells CASSPPLAGPYEQYF. CDR3 coding DNA: TGTGCCAGCAGTCCCCCCTTAGCGGGGCCCTACGAGCAGTACTTC.